This T cell receptor (beta chain) is drawn from a study of blood T cell repertoires in COVID-19. V shed 5 bases and J 2 bases; nucleotides not matched to a gene: 7. The CDR3 is 14 amino acids. Germline V gene lookup returns CDR1 GTSNPN and CDR2 SVGIG (reference sequence). The data were produced by immunoSEQ multiplex PCR, yet TCRdb's version contains in-frame clones alone and is incomplete. The sample has 89,000 or so clones, about 82% seen once. The receptor was derived from a man aged 50 to 60 with active COVID-19. V and J are TRBV30 and TRBJ2-7; 9 nucleotides agree with TRBD1. Sequences were obtained from peripheral blood. In nucleotides, the CDR3 is TGTGCCTGGCTCTTAGACAGGGGGGCCTACGAGCAGTACTTC. As protein: CAWLLDRGAYEQYF.